This passage covers 8 T cell receptor beta chains from one sample sequenced in a study of siplizumab effects on memory and regulatory T cells. Generated by immunoSEQ multiplex PCR, the TCRdb table keeps only in-frame clones and is missing some. The data hold some 97,000 clones, with around 92% observed a single time. Sequenced material: Tregs sorted from blood. The receptors originated from a human donor in good health.

This sequence joins TRBV19 and TRBJ2-6; no clear D. V dropped 7 bases and J dropped 1 base, with 11 bases sitting between them. Germline CDR1 and CDR2: LNHDA and SQIVND (reference sequence). CDR3 length equals 15 residues. CDR3 coding DNA: TGTGCCAGTACCAGGCGCAGATCTGGGGCCAACGTCCTGACTTTC. Encoded protein: CASTRRRSGANVLTF.

This chain connects TRBV19 to TRBJ2-1, with 16 bases identical to TRBD2. The CDR3 runs 18 residues. V was clipped by 3 bases and J by 9 bases; unmatched bases: 11. Germline assignment: CDR1 LNHDA and CDR2 SQIVND (reference sequence). CDR3 region: CASSMGGPGLAGGSEQFF. The DNA for the CDR3 is TGTGCCAGTAGTATGGGGGGACCGGGACTAGCGGGAGGGAGTGAGCAGTTCTTC.

The chain links TRBV18 to TRBJ2-2, with 11 bases identical to TRBD2. The trim removed 8 bases at V and 5 bases at J, leaving 7 bases unmatched. Germline V gives CDR1 KGHSH, CDR2 LQKENI. CDR3 length: 15 residues. In DNA, the CDR3 is TGTGCCAGCCAGGCTAGCGGGAGGACTACCGGGGAGCTGTTTTTT. It translates to CASQASGRTTGELFF. The whole variable domain, remainder taken from reference TRBV18 and TRBJ2-2, is NAGVMQNPRHLVRRRGQEARLRCSPMKGHSHVYWYRQLPEEGLKFMVYLQKENIIDESGMPKERFSAEFPKEGPSILRIQQVVRGDSAAYFCASQASGRTTGELFFGEGSRLTVL.

The V call is TRBV6-5, the J call TRBJ2-5, with 10 nucleotides matching TRBD2. J lost 1 base, V lost 7 bases, and 3 bases had no gene match. Germline V CDR1 and CDR2: MNHEY, SVGAGI. The length of the CDR3 is 14 residues. CDR3 bases: TGTGCCAGCAAATTAGCGGGAGGCCAAGAGACCCAGTACTTC. Protein: CASKLAGGQETQYF.

J is TRBJ1-2 and V is TRBV4-1; D is unclear. Per the germline V gene, CDR1 is MGHRA and CDR2 is YSYEKL. Trimming pared 0 bases from V and 7 bases from J, leaving 15 bases between. CDR3 size: 15 residues. The CDR3 region is CASSQDRRPSGGYTF. Here the CDR3 DNA reads TGCGCCAGCAGCCAAGATAGGAGGCCTAGCGGTGGCTACACCTTC.

The chain recombines TRBV5-4 with TRBJ1-1; D is perhaps TRBD1 (5 bases). Germline V gene sequence: CDR1 SGHNT, CDR2 YYREEE (reference sequence). The ends were cut back, 2 bases at V and 2 bases at J, with 13 bases in the middle. This CDR3 is 15 amino acids long. CDR3 DNA: TGTGCCAGCAGCTTTAATGTGGGGGTAAACACTGAAGCTTTCTTT. Its protein product is CASSFNVGVNTEAFF.

This clone was seen a handful of times. The chain couples TRBV29-1 to TRBJ1-5; 8 nucleotides line up with TRBD1. CDR3 length: 12 amino acids. The germline gives CDR1 SQVTM, CDR2 ANQGSEA. V was clipped by 7 bases and J by 4 bases; unmatched bases: 3. Written as DNA, the CDR3 is TGCAGCGCTGGACAGGGTAATCAGCCCCAGCATTTT. Residues: CSAGQGNQPQHF.

The rearrangement links TRBV7-8 to TRBJ2-1; the match to TRBD1 covers 7 bases. CDR3 size: 13 residues. Unmatched junction bases numbered 10, after V lost 5 bases and J lost 12 bases. From germline, CDR1 is SGHVS and CDR2 FQNEAQ. The DNA of the CDR3 is TGTGCCAGCAGCCAAGAGAGGGCAGGGGGGCAGTTCTTC. Encoded protein: CASSQERAGGQFF.